This T cell receptor beta chain was documented in a study of T cells in Graves' hyperthyroidism and ophthalmopathy. Study at large: Peripheral blood was drawn at first diagnosis, prior to all treatment. General study findings and limits: Ophthalmopathy got predicted by the model a median around 6.6 months before its onset.

RNA transcripts yielded amplified TCR beta CDR3 regions. HTBI primers drove first-round RT-PCR of the TCR CDR3. MiXCR was run by TCRdb on the multiplex PCR reads, yielding one entry per CDR3 protein. This table has 600,000 or so distinct CDR3 sequences, approximately 15% appearing once. The table lists this clonotype with many counts. What it recognizes is unknown. The authors took PBMCs from over 8.5 ml fresh peripheral blood. V lost 6 bases and J lost 0, with 10 bases in between. The CDR3 is 14 residues long. Germline CDR1 reads MNHNS; CDR2 reads SASEGT. The rearrangement joins TRBV6-1 to TRBJ2-3, with D possibly called TRBD1 or TRBD2 (5 bases each). Sequenced material: blood. The receptor was isolated from a woman aged 18-29 years with Graves' ophthalmopathy. The CDR3 region has the DNA TGTGCCAGCAGGCCTAGGGACAGCACAGATACGCAGTATTTT. This gives the protein CASRPRDSTDTQYF.